This passage covers 20 T cell receptor beta chains from one sample sequenced in a study of T cell repertoires in cytomegalovirus infection. Their specific antigens are unknown. TCRdb itself ran the reads through MiXCR, one entry per CDR3 protein. The sample lists about 570,000 distinct CDR3 sequences, approximately 40% seen once, with around 46% in the top ten. The sample was cultured PBMCs, taken from culture after CMV antigen stimulation. Every receptor here comes from a human donor in good health (CMV status not recorded). Some clones in this sample may be carry-over from other donors' samples.

In this sample, this clonotype turned up a few times. The chain couples TRBV12-3 or TRBV12-4 to TRBJ2-7, with TRBD1 identical over 7 bases. The junction had 4 bases not matched to a gene; V was cut back by 6 bases and J by 2 bases. The CDR3 sequence is 13 residues long. CDR3 region: CASRSTGTYEQYF. CDR3 bases: TGTGCCAGCAGATCGACAGGGACCTACGAGCAGTACTTC.

This clonotype appeared a few times. This CDR3 reads CASGLLPAYEQYF. The DNA for the CDR3 is TGTGCTAGTGGTCTCCTCCCCGCCTACGAGCAGTACTTC. This chain connects TRBV12-5 to TRBJ2-7; D is ambiguous. Germline values: CDR1 LGHNT, CDR2 FRNRAP. The CDR3 loop spans 13 amino acids. V dropped 5 bases and J dropped 2 bases, with 10 bases sitting between them.

The rearrangement uses TRBV12-3 or TRBV12-4 and TRBJ1-1, with D uncertain. This CDR3 contains 12 residues. V lost 4 bases to trimming and J lost 5 bases, with 8 bases between them. CDR3 loop: CASSSRWTEAFF. The DNA for the CDR3 is TGTGCCAGCAGTTCCAGGTGGACTGAAGCTTTCTTT.

The V gene is TRBV4-2, the J gene TRBJ2-3; TRBD2 agrees at 8 bases. In germline, CDR1 is LGHNA, CDR2 YNFKEQ. With 1 base clipped from V and 5 bases from J, the junction kept 11 bases outside the gene matches. This CDR3 contains 17 residues. CDR3 bases: TGTGCCAGCAGCCAAGCGGCACCGGGAGGGCCGCAAGATACGCAGTATTTT. Protein product: CASSQAAPGGPQDTQYF.

This sequence joins TRBV7-2 and TRBJ1-6; a possible D gene is TRBD1 (6 bases). V shed 6 bases and J shed 0 bases, with 15 bases lying between them. CDR3 length equals 17 residues. CDR1 and CDR2 from the germline V gene are SGHTA and FQGNSA. The CDR3 DNA follows: TGTGCCAGCAGTTCCCCAGGGGCAAGCTCCTATAATTCACCCCTCCACTTT. As protein: CASSSPGASSYNSPLHF.

This clonotype was seen more than once but under ten times. The genes are TRBV7-8 and TRBJ1-1, with D uncertain. Looked up from germline, CDR1 is SGHVS and CDR2 is FQNEAQ. This CDR3 contains 14 residues. Trimming stripped 3 bases from V and 5 bases from J, with 13 bases between. CDR3 amino acids: CASSFEGMGTEAFF. The CDR3 DNA reads as TGTGCCAGCAGCTTCGAGGGAATGGGGACTGAAGCTTTCTTT. The variable domain in full, completed from reference TRBV7-8 and TRBJ1-1, reads GAGVSQSPRYKVAKRGQDVALRCDPISGHVSLFWYQQALGQGPEFLTYFQNEAQLDKSGLPSDRFFAERPEGSVSTLKIQRTQQEDSAVYLCASSFEGMGTEAFFGQGTRLTVV.

This clonotype was picked up a small number of times. The rearrangement uses TRBV2 and TRBJ1-2; tentatively, D is TRBD1 (5 bases). With 11 bases removed from V and 2 bases from J, the gap between germline ends came to 15 bases. The CDR3 spans 13 residues. Germline loops: CDR1 SNHLY, CDR2 FYNNEI. The CDR3 region has the DNA TGTGCCGGAAGGGGAAACAGAAACTATGGCTACACCTTC. Translation: CAGRGNRNYGYTF. Combining the CDR3 with reference TRBV2 and TRBJ1-2 gives the whole variable domain EPEVTQTPSHQVTQMGQEVILRCVPISNHLYFYWYRQILGQKVEFLVSFYNNEISEKSEIFDDQFSVERPDGSNFTLKIRSTKLEDSAMYFCAGRGNRNYGYTFGSGTRLTVV.

The J gene is TRBJ2-1, the V gene TRBV20-1; TRBD2 matches 8 bases. Germline V CDR1 and CDR2: DFQATT, SNEGSKA (reference sequence). Trimming took 0 bases from V and 2 from J; bases not matched to a gene: 3. This CDR3 has 15 amino acids. The CDR3 region is CSARDRLATYNEQFF. The CDR3 DNA is TGCAGTGCTAGAGATAGACTAGCGACCTACAATGAGCAGTTCTTC.

V is TRBV10-3 and J is TRBJ2-7, with 7 bases aligning to TRBD1. The ends lost 4 bases at V and 3 bases at J; junction bases unmatched: 9. This CDR3 is built from 15 residues. Germline lookup yields CDR1 ENHRY and CDR2 SYGVKD. The CDR3 region has the DNA TGTGCCATCAGTGGAGGGAATCGACAGGGCTACGAGCAGTACTTC. Translating gives CAISGGNRQGYEQYF.

V gene TRBV7-2 combines with J gene TRBJ2-3; the D is unclear. This CDR3 is built from 16 residues. Trimming left V 2 bases short and J 1 base short, with 13 bases between. The germline CDR1 and CDR2 sequences are SGHTA and FQGNSA. The CDR3 DNA is TGTGCCAGCAGCTTACGGAAGAAACAACGCACAGATACGCAGTATTTT. Its translation is CASSLRKKQRTDTQYF.

This clonotype was seen only a few times. This chain links TRBV14 with TRBJ1-1; D unclear. Germline loops: CDR1 SGHDN, CDR2 FVKESK. The V gene lost 3 bases and the J gene lost 6 bases, with 8 bases spanning the gap. The CDR3 consists of 12 residues. The CDR3 sequence is CASSQGFAEAFF. As DNA, the CDR3 is TGTGCCAGCAGCCAGGGGTTTGCTGAAGCTTTCTTT.

The chain links TRBV7-2 to TRBJ1-5; 8 bases match TRBD1. Germline CDR1 and CDR2: SGHTA and FQGNSA. Trimming took 5 bases from V and 4 from J; bases not matched to a gene: 7. This CDR3 is 15 amino acids long. The CDR3 DNA sequence: TGTGCCAGCAGCACGCGGACAGGGCAGAATCAGCCCCAGCATTTT. This encodes CASSTRTGQNQPQHF.

This clonotype turned up a few times. This chain links TRBV7-8 with TRBJ1-1, with D maybe TRBD1 (5 bases). The CDR3 is 14 residues long. Germline V gives CDR1 SGHVS, CDR2 FQNEAQ. Between the trimmed V and J ends, which lost 6 bases and 4 bases, there was a span of 15 bases. For the CDR3, the DNA is TGTGCCAGCAGGACAGACCGGGTCGGCACTGAAGCTTTCTTT. Translation gives CASRTDRVGTEAFF.

The V call is TRBV20-1, the J call TRBJ1-6; D is perhaps TRBD1 (5 bases). Germline-derived CDR1 and CDR2 are DFQATT and SNEGSKA (reference sequence). The CDR3 has 12 residues. Trimming took 5 bases from V and 7 from J, leaving 9 bases between them. The CDR3 sequence is CSARGINSPLHF. In DNA form, the CDR3 reads TGCAGTGCTCGGGGGATCAATTCACCCCTCCACTTT.

The V gene is TRBV2, the J gene TRBJ2-5, with a tentative D call TRBD1 (6 bases). Trimming took off 5 bases at V and 4 bases at J, with 17 bases between the two ends. Germline lookup yields CDR1 SNHLY and CDR2 FYNNEI. The CDR3 totals 15 residues. This CDR3 reads CASSRIRAGVETQYF. The CDR3 DNA sequence: TGTGCCAGCAGTCGCATTAGGGCAGGGGTAGAGACCCAGTACTTC.

This clonotype was counted a few times. The genes are TRBV12-3 or TRBV12-4 and TRBJ1-2, with 9 bases aligning to TRBD1. The CDR3 length is 13 residues. V shed 5 bases, J shed 9 bases, and the junction held 7 bases outside the gene matches. The CDR3 loop reads CASSPGQGMRYTF. DNA of the CDR3: TGTGCCAGCAGTCCCGGACAGGGGATGCGCTACACCTTC.

This clonotype turned up a few times. The rearrangement links TRBV11-2 to TRBJ1-1, with D unclear. Per germline, CDR1 SGHAT and CDR2 FQNNGV. This CDR3 spans 15 amino acids. V lost 4 bases and J lost 4, with 16 bases in between. The CDR3 DNA is TGTGCCAGCAGCTACTGGCGGGAGTGGGCCACTGAAGCTTTCTTT. It yields the protein CASSYWREWATEAFF.

The gene calls are TRBV10-3 and TRBJ2-3; D gene uncertain. V dropped 2 bases and J dropped 6 bases, with 12 bases sitting between them. Germline V gives CDR1 ENHRY, CDR2 SYGVKD. This CDR3 contains 14 residues. The CDR3: CAISERLLVDTQYF. CDR3 nucleotide sequence: TGTGCCATCAGTGAGAGACTCCTCGTGGATACGCAGTATTTT.

This clonotype was detected a few times. The chain couples TRBV14 to TRBJ2-1; possible D gene TRBD2, 5 bases. Trimming took 1 base from V and 5 from J, leaving 15 bases between them. The CDR3 is made up of 16 amino acids. The germline gives CDR1 SGHDN, CDR2 FVKESK. Here the CDR3 DNA reads TGTGCCAGCAGCCAAGGGACGAGGGATTACCACAATGAGCAGTTCTTC. Amino acid sequence: CASSQGTRDYHNEQFF.

V gene TRBV12-3 or TRBV12-4 combines with J gene TRBJ1-3; D is possibly TRBD1 (5 bases). Trimming left V 6 bases short and J 8 bases short, with 20 bases between. CDR3 length: 15 residues. The CDR3 loop reads CASRPYSRDRHTIYF. The CDR3 DNA follows: TGTGCCAGCAGACCGTATTCCCGGGACCGGCACACCATATATTTT.